This T cell receptor (beta chain) was recovered during a study of shared clonotypes between healthy human individuals. General study results and limits: Sharing across several donors was seen in 4% to 6.5% of naive CD4 clonotypes. Naive subsets typically showed greater estimated richness than memory subsets.

Details on this clone: Its cognate antigen is unknown.

This CDR3 spans 16 amino acids. Trimming left V 4 bases short and J 4 bases short, with 19 bases between. The germline V gene has CDR1 SGHVS and CDR2 FQNEAQ. TCRdb's table, derived via immunoSEQ multiplex PCR, lists solely in-frame clones and lacks some. The sample gives about 2.4 million clones, 90% to 95% of which show up once; around 0.4% is in the top ten. This sequence originates from a man aged 18 to 29 in good health. Some clones in this sample may be carry-over from other donors' samples. The genes are TRBV7-8 and TRBJ1-2, with TRBD1 as a possible D gene (6 bases). Material for sequencing was naive CD4+ T cells from PBMCs. Subset reported: CD45RA+ positively selected. The CDR3 spells CASSSWRGRSGYGYTF. DNA of the CDR3: TGTGCCAGCAGCTCATGGCGGGGGCGAAGCGGCTATGGCTACACCTTC.